This record looks at one TCR beta chain sequence and its context. Its specificity is not known. Second doses at about 4 or about 12 weeks were pooled. Assay used: immunoSEQ multiplex PCR; TCRdb lists only in-frame clones, some missing. The repertoire holds roughly 120,000 clones, with about 89% as singletons. Unmatched junction bases numbered 6, after V lost 5 bases and J lost 4 bases. Germline V gene sequence: CDR1 MNHEY, CDR2 SVGAGI. The CDR3 totals 14 residues. These data originate in a study of T cell responses to AZD1222 COVID-19 vaccine. Broader study findings: Increased Spike-specific TCR breadth and depth were observed after two AZD1222 doses.

The rearrangement joins TRBV6-5 to TRBJ1-1; 8 nucleotides line up with TRBD1. The specimen comprised peripheral blood, sampled 28 days after the second AZD1222 dose. This clonotype was obtained from an adult who received the AZD1222 COVID-19 vaccine. The CDR3 nucleotides read TGTGCCAGCAGTCAGGGGGCTGGTAGCACTGAAGCTTTCTTT. Its translation: CASSQGAGSTEAFF.